This passage covers 10 T cell receptor beta chains from one sample sequenced in a study of early T cells in non-severe SARS-CoV-2 infection. MiXCR was run by TCRdb on the 5' RACE reads, yielding one entry per CDR3 protein. The sample holds about 63,000 distinct CDR3 sequences, around 13% seen once. The sample was whole blood. Receptors were obtained from an adult who was a healthcare worker with PCR-confirmed SARS-CoV-2 infection or an uninfected control (not recorded which).

This clonotype has a count of ten or more. The V gene is TRBV5-6, the J gene TRBJ2-3; TRBD2 matches at 12 bases. The CDR3 spans 16 residues. The germline gives CDR1 SGHDT, CDR2 YYEEEE. Germline trimming cut 0 bases from V and 4 bases from J; bases unmatched to any gene: 3. CDR3 residues: CASSLVSSGGADTQYF. The CDR3 region has the DNA TGTGCCAGCAGCTTGGTCTCTAGCGGGGGGGCAGATACGCAGTATTTT.

This clonotype has more than one count but fewer than ten. The chain's CDR3 is CASSLRGAEAFF. The DNA for the CDR3 is TGTGCCAGCAGCCTTAGGGGGGCTGAAGCTTTCTTT. This chain uses TRBV6-1 with TRBJ1-1, with D tentatively TRBD1 (6 bases). Trimming stripped 6 bases from V and 6 bases from J, with 11 bases between. Per the germline V gene, CDR1 is MNHNS and CDR2 is SASEGT. The CDR3 length is 12 residues.

V is TRBV14 and J is TRBJ2-3; perhaps TRBD1 as D (5 bases). The CDR3 consists of 18 residues. Looked up from germline, CDR1 is SGHDN and CDR2 is FVKESK. Trimming stripped 0 bases from V and 1 base from J, with 17 bases between. CDR3 amino acids: CASSQDRYSPRGTDTQYF. Here the CDR3 DNA reads TGTGCCAGCAGCCAAGATCGATACAGCCCCAGGGGCACAGATACGCAGTATTTT.

CDR3 bases: TGCAGTGCCGGAGGGATGAATAATTCACCCCTCCACTTT. Translating it yields CSAGGMNNSPLHF. This rearrangement joins TRBV20-1 to TRBJ1-6; no firm D call. Between the trimmed V and J ends, which lost 6 bases and 5 bases, there was a span of 11 bases. Germline V CDR1 and CDR2: DFQATT, SNEGSKA (reference sequence). The CDR3 consists of 13 residues.

This clonotype qualifies as medium-sized. This chain connects TRBV7-9 to TRBJ2-7, with D perhaps matching TRBD2 (5 bases). Trimming stripped 5 bases from V and 0 bases from J, with 14 bases between. Germline lookup yields CDR1 SEHNR and CDR2 FQNEAQ (reference sequence). The CDR3 runs 15 residues. The CDR3 is CASSSTGIHSYEQYF. CDR3 bases: TGTGCCAGCAGCAGCACGGGGATACACTCCTACGAGCAGTACTTC.

This clonotype was observed at least ten times. This chain links TRBV27 with TRBJ2-3; the D gene is possibly TRBD1 (5 bases). Trimming took off 5 bases at V and 2 bases at J, with 14 bases between the two ends. CDR3 length equals 15 residues. Per germline, CDR1 MNHEY and CDR2 SMNVEV (reference sequence). CDR3: CASSLTGHLTDTQYF. The CDR3 DNA reads as TGTGCCAGCAGTCTCACCGGACACCTCACAGATACGCAGTATTTT.

The table lists this clonotype with many counts. The rearrangement links TRBV2 to TRBJ1-6; unclear D gene. Germline CDR1 and CDR2: SNHLY and FYNNEI. This CDR3 comprises 14 residues. The V end was cut by 1 base, the J end by 10 bases, with 11 bases between. CDR3 amino acids: CASSEGAMGSPLHF. CDR3 DNA: TGTGCCAGCAGTGAAGGGGCTATGGGATCACCCCTCCACTTT.

Many counts were recorded for this clonotype. The CDR3 loop reads CASSLSSSTSIPYF. The CDR3 coding sequence is TGTGCCAGCAGCCTTTCTTCGTCAACTAGCATCCCGTATTTT. This chain links TRBV11-2 with TRBJ2-3; D is possibly TRBD2 (6 bases). The CDR3 covers 14 residues. V lost 5 bases, J lost 14 bases, and 23 bases lay in between. Germline lookup yields CDR1 SGHAT and CDR2 FQNNGV.

This chain connects TRBV2 to TRBJ2-3, with TRBD2 as a possible D gene (5 bases). CDR1 and CDR2 (germline): SNHLY, FYNNEI. Trimming removed 4 bases from V and 6 bases from J, with 8 bases in between. The CDR3 is 12 residues long. CDR3 region: CASSVRRDTQYF. CDR3 DNA: TGTGCCAGCAGTGTCAGGAGGGATACGCAGTATTTT.

This clonotype was counted many times. The J gene is TRBJ2-2, the V gene TRBV6-4, with 7 bases lining up with TRBD1. The V gene's germline CDR1 is MRHNA and CDR2 SNTAGT. CDR3 length: 17 amino acids. The J segment lost 6 bases and the V segment lost 1 base, leaving 11 bases of the junction unmatched. The CDR3 protein is CASSDLYRDSHPGELFF. CDR3 nucleotides: TGTGCCAGCAGTGACTTGTACCGGGACAGTCACCCCGGGGAGCTGTTTTTT.